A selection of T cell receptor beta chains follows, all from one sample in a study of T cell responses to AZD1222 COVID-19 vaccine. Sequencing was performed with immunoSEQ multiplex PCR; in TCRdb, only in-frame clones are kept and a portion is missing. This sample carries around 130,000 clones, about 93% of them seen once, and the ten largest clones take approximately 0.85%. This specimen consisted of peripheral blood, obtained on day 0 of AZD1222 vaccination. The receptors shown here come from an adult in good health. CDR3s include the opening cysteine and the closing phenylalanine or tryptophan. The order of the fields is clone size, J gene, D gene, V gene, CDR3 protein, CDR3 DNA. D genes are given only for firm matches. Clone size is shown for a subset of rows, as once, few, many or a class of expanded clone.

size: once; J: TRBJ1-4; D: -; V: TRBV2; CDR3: CASSSQRSNEKLFF; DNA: TGTGCCAGCAGTTCACAGAGAAGTAATGAAAAACTGTTTTTT
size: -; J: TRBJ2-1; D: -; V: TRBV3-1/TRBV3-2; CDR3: CASSQDEGFRDNEQFF; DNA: TGTGCCAGCAGCCAAGACGAGGGGTTTAGGGACAATGAGCAGTTCTTC
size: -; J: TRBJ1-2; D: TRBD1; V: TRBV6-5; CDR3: CASSYRETGTNYGYTF; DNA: TGTGCCAGCAGTTACAGGGAGACAGGGACTAACTATGGCTACACCTTC
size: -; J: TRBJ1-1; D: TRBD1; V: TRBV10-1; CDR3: CASSGTGFDTEAFF; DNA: TGCGCCAGCAGTGGGACAGGGTTCGACACTGAAGCTTTCTTT
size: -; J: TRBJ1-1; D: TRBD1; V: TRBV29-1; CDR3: CSVVLTGGTEAFF; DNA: TGCAGCGTTGTATTGACAGGGGGAACTGAAGCTTTCTTT
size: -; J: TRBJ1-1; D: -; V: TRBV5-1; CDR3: CASSPYIGTEAFF; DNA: TGCGCCAGCAGCCCTTACATCGGCACTGAAGCTTTCTTT
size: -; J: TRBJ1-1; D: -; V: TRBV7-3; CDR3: CASSFDGGGTEAFF; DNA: TGTGCCAGCAGCTTCGACGGAGGTGGCACTGAAGCTTTCTTT
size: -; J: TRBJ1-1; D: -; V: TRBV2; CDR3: CASSGTVNTEAFF; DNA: TGTGCCAGCAGTGGGACAGTGAACACTGAAGCTTTCTTT
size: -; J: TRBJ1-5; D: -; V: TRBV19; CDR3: CASSIAGRQPQHF; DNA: TGTGCCAGTAGTATAGCCGGAAGGCAGCCCCAGCATTTT
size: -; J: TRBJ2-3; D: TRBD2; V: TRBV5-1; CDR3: CASSLGLAESTDTQYF; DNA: TGCGCCAGCAGCCTTGGACTAGCGGAAAGCACAGATACGCAGTATTTT
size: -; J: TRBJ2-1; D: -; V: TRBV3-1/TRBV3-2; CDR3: CASSQERARALYNEQFF; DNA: TGTGCCAGCAGCCAAGAGAGGGCTAGGGCCCTATACAATGAGCAGTTCTTC
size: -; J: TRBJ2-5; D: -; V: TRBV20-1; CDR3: CSMGVQETQYF; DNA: TGCAGTATGGGGGTCCAAGAGACCCAGTACTTC
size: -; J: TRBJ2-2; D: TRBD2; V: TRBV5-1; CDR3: CASSGTSGGTNTGELFF; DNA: TGCGCCAGCAGCGGGACTAGCGGGGGGACGAACACCGGGGAGCTGTTTTTT
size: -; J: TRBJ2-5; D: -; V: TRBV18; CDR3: CASSRGEETQYF; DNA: TGTGCCAGCTCACGCGGGGAAGAGACCCAGTACTTC
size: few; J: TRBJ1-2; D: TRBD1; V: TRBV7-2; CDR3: CASSSDRVDGYTF; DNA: TGTGCCAGCAGCTCGGACAGGGTGGATGGCTACACCTTC
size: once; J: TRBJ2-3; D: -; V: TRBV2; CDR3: CASSVGADTQYF; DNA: TGTGCCAGCTCCGTAGGGGCAGATACGCAGTATTTT
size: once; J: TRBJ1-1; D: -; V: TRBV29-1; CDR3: CSVVKPDSFTEAFF; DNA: TGCAGCGTTGTCAAACCAGACAGCTTCACTGAAGCTTTCTTT
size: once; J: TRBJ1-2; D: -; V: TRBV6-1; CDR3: CASSEGGLNYGYTF; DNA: TGTGCCAGCAGCGAAGGGGGTTTAAACTATGGCTACACCTTC
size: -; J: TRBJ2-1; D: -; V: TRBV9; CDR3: CASSVATIGRDEQFF; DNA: TGTGCCAGCAGCGTAGCTACGATTGGCAGGGATGAGCAGTTCTTC
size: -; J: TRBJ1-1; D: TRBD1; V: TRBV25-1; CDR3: CASSAYRGRMNTEAFF; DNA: TGTGCCAGCAGTGCTTACAGGGGGCGGATGAACACTGAAGCTTTCTTT
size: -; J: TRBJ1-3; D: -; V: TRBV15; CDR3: CATSRDRYSGGNTIYF; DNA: TGTGCCACCAGCAGAGATCGGTATTCGGGTGGAAACACCATATATTTT
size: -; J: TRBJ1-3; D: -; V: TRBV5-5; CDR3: CASSPYPTRAGNTIYF; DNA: TGTGCCAGCAGCCCGTACCCTACAAGGGCTGGAAACACCATATATTTT
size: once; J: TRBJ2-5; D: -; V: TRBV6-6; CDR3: CASRKTSESRGETQYF; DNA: TGTGCCAGCAGGAAGACCTCAGAGAGCCGGGGTGAGACCCAGTACTTC
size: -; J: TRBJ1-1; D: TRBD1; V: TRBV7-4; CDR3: CASTDRARTEAFF; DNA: TGTGCCAGCACCGACAGGGCGCGGACTGAAGCTTTCTTT
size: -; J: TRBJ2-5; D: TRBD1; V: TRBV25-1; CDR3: CASSDGQGIWKTQYF; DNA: TGTGCCAGCAGTGATGGACAGGGGATATGGAAGACCCAGTACTTC
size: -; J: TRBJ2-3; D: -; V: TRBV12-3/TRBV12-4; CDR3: CASTPAGTDTQYF; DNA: TGTGCCAGCACCCCGGCCGGCACAGATACGCAGTATTTT
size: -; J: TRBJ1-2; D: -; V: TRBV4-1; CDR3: CASRSDRGRGYTF; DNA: TGCGCCAGCAGATCGGATCGGGGTCGGGGCTACACCTTC
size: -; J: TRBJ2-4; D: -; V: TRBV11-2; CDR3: CASSLGDIRGPDF; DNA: TGTGCCAGCAGCTTAGGAGATATAAGGGGTCCGGACTTC
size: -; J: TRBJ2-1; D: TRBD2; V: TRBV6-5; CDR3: CASNPYKGDRGGQFF; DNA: TGTGCCAGCAACCCCTACAAAGGGGATCGGGGGGGGCAGTTCTTC
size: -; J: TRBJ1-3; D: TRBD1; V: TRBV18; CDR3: CASSPRAGQGVSGNTIYF; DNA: TGTGCCAGCTCACCACGAGCAGGACAGGGGGTCTCTGGAAACACCATATATTTT
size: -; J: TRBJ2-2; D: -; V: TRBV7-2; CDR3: CASSLGGLPAGELFF; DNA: TGTGCCAGCAGCTTAGGGGGGCTCCCCGCCGGGGAGCTGTTTTTT
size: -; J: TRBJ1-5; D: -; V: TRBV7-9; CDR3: CASSSDGGVGQPQHF; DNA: TGTGCCAGCAGCTCCGACGGGGGGGTGGGTCAGCCCCAGCATTTT
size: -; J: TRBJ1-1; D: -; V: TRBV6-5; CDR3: CASSYGQGAMNTEAFF; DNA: TGTGCCAGCAGTTACGGGCAGGGAGCTATGAACACTGAAGCTTTCTTT
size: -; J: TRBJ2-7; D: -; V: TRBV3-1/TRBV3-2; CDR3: CASSQVPISYEQYF; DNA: TGTGCCAGCAGCCAAGTACCCATCTCCTACGAGCAGTACTTC
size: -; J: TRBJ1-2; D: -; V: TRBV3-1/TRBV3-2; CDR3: CASSQGQYGYTF; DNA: TGTGCCAGCAGCCAGGGTCAGTATGGCTACACCTTC
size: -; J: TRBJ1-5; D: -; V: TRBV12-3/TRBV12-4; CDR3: CASSFGDIQPQHF; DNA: TGTGCCAGCAGTTTCGGGGATATTCAGCCCCAGCATTTT
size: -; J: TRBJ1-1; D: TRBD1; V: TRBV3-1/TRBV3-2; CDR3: CASSQETGVAEAFF; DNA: TGTGCCAGCAGCCAAGAAACAGGGGTTGCTGAAGCTTTCTTT
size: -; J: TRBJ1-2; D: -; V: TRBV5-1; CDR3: CASSSRSEGHGYTF; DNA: TGCGCCAGCAGCTCCCGGAGTGAGGGCCATGGCTACACCTTC
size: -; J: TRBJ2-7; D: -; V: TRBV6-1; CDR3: CASSEASRQGGFYEQYF; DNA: TGTGCCAGCAGTGAAGCTAGCCGGCAGGGAGGATTCTACGAGCAGTACTTC
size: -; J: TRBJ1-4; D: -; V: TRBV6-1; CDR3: CASSEWFSEEKLFF; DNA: TGTGCCAGCAGTGAATGGTTCAGCGAAGAAAAACTGTTTTTT
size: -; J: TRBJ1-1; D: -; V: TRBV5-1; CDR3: CASSLSEGTEAFF; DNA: TGCGCCAGCAGCTTGTCAGAGGGCACTGAAGCTTTCTTT
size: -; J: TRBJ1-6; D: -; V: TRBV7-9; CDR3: CASSRGGSPLHF; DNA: TGTGCCAGCAGCCGAGGTGGTTCACCCCTCCACTTT
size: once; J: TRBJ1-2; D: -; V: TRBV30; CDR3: CAWNGVTQANYGYTF; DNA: TGTGCCTGGAATGGGGTGACGCAAGCTAACTATGGCTACACCTTC
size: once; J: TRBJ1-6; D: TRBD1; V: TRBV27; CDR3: CASTLRGTTGGNSPLHF; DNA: TGTGCCAGCACTCTTCGAGGCACCACAGGGGGGAATTCACCCCTCCACTTT
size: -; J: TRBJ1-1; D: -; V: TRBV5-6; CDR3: CASSPGGMNTEAFF; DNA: TGTGCCAGCAGCCCCGGGGGGATGAACACTGAAGCTTTCTTT
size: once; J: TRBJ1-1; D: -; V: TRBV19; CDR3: CASSVQGRTEAFF; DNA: TGTGCCAGTAGTGTTCAGGGGAGGACTGAAGCTTTCTTT
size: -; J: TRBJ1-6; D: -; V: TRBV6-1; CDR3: CASSATHGRYNSPLHF; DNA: TGTGCCAGCAGTGCAACCCACGGGAGATATAATTCACCCCTCCACTTT
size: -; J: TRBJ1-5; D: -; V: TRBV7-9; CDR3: CASSLGRNSGNQPQHF; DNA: TGTGCCAGCAGCTTGGGGAGGAATAGTGGCAATCAGCCCCAGCATTTT
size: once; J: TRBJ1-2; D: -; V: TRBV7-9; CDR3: CASSLGVQGGYGYTF; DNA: TGTGCCAGCAGCTTGGGGGTACAGGGAGGCTATGGCTACACCTTC
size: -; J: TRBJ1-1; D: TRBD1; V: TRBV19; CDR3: CASIRQGRSPEAFF; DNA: TGTGCCAGTATAAGACAGGGGCGATCCCCTGAAGCTTTCTTT